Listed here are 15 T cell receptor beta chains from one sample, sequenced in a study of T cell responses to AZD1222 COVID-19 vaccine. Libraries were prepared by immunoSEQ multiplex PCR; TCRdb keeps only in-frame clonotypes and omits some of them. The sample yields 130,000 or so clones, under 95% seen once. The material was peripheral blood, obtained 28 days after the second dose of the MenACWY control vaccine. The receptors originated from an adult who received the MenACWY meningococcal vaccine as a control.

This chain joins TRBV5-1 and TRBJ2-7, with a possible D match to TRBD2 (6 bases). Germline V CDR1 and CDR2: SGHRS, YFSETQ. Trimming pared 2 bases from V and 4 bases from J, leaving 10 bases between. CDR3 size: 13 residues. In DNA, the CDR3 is TGCGCCAGCAGCTTAACTAGCAGGTACGAGCAGTACTTC. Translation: CASSLTSRYEQYF.

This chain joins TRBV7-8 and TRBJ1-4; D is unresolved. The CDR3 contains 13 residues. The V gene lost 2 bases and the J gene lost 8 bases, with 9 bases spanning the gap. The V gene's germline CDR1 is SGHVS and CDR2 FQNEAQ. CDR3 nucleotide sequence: TGTGCCAGCAGCTTACAATTGACGGAAAAACTGTTTTTT. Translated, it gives CASSLQLTEKLFF. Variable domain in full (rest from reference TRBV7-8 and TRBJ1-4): GAGVSQSPRYKVAKRGQDVALRCDPISGHVSLFWYQQALGQGPEFLTYFQNEAQLDKSGLPSDRFFAERPEGSVSTLKIQRTQQEDSAVYLCASSLQLTEKLFFGSGTQLSVL.

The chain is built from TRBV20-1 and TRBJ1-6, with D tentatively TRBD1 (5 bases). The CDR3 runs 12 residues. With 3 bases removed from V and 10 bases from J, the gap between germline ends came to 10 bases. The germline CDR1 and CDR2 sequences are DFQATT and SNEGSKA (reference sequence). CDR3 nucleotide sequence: TGCAGTGCTAGTCAGGGCGGGTCACCCCTCCACTTT. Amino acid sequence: CSASQGGSPLHF.

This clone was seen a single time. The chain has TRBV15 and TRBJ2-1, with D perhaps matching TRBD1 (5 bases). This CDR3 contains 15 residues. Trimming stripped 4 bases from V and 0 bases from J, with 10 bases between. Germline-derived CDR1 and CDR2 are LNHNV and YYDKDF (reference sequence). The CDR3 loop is CATSIQGSSYNEQFF. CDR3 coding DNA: TGTGCCACCAGCATTCAGGGTAGCTCCTACAATGAGCAGTTCTTC.

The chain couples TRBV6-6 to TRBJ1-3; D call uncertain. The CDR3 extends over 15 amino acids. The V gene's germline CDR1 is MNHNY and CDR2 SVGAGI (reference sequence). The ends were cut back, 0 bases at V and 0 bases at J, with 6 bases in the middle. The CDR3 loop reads CASSYSNLSGNTIYF. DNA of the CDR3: TGTGCCAGCAGTTACTCGAACCTCTCTGGAAACACCATATATTTT.

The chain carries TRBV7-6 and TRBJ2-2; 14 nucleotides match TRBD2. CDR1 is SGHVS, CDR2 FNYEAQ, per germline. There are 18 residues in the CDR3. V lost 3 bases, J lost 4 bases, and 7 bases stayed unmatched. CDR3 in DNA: TGTGCCAGCAGCTTGGGACTAGCGGGAGTTGCGGGCACCGGGGAGCTGTTTTTT. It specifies CASSLGLAGVAGTGELFF.

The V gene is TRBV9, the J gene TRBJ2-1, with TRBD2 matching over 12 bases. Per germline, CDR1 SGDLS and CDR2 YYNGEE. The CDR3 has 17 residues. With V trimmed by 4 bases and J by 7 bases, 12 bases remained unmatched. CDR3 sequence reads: CASSSQFRLAGVNEQFF. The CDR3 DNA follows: TGTGCCAGCAGCTCCCAGTTCAGACTAGCGGGAGTAAATGAGCAGTTCTTC.

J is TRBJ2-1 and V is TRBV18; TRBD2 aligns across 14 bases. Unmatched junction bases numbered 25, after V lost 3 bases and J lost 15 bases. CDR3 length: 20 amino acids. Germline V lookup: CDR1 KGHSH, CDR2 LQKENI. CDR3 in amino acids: CASSPTRDRGTSGSGVRVFF. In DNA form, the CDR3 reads TGTGCCAGCTCACCTACGCGGGACAGGGGGACTAGCGGGAGTGGGGTTCGTGTGTTCTTC.

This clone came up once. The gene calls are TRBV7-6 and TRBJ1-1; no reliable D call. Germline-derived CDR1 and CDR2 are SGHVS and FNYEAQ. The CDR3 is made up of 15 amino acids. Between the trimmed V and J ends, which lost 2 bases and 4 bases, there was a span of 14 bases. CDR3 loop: CASSLRSGVSTEAFF. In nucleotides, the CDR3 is TGTGCCAGCAGCTTAAGGTCCGGGGTCAGCACTGAAGCTTTCTTT. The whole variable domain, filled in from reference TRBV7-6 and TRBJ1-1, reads GAGVSQSPRYKVTKRGQDVALRCDPISGHVSLYWYRQALGQGPEFLTYFNYEAQQDKSGLPNDRFSAERPEGSISTLTIQRTEQRDSAMYRCASSLRSGVSTEAFFGQGTRLTVV.

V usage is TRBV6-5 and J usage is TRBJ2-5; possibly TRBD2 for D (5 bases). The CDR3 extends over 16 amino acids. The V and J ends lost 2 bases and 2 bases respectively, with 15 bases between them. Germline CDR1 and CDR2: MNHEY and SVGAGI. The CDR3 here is CASSYTLGGAQETQYF. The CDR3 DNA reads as TGTGCCAGCAGTTACACTCTCGGAGGAGCACAAGAGACCCAGTACTTC.

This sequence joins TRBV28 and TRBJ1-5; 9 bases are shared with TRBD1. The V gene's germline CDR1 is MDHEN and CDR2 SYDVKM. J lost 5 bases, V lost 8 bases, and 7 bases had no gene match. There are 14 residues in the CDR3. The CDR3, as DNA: TGTGCCAGCTCGAGTGGGACAGGGTATCAGCCCCAGCATTTT. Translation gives CASSSGTGYQPQHF.

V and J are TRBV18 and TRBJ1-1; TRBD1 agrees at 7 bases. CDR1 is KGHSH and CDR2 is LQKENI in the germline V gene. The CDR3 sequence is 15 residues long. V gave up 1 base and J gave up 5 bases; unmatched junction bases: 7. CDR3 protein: CASSPQGASGTEAFF. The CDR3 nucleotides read TGTGCCAGCTCACCACAGGGGGCATCAGGAACTGAAGCTTTCTTT.

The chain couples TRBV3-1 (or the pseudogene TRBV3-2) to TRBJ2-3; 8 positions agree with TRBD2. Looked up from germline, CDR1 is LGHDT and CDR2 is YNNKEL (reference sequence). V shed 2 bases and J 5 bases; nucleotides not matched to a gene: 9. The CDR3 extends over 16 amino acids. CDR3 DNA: TGTGCCAGCAGCCAATACCAGGGACTAGTGGGAGATACGCAGTATTTT. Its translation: CASSQYQGLVGDTQYF.

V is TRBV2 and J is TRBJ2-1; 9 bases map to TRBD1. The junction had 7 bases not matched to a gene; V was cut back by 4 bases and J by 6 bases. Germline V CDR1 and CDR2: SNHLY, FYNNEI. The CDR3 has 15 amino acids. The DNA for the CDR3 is TGTGCCAGCAGTGCCCGGACAGGGGCGCGCAATGAGCAGTTCTTC. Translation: CASSARTGARNEQFF.

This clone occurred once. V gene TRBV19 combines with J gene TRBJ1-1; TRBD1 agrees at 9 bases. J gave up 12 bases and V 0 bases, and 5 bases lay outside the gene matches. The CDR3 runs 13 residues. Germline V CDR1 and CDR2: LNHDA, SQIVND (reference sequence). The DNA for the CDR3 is TGTGCCAGTAGTATAGATCGGGACAGGGCACCTTTCTTT. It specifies CASSIDRDRAPFF.